The rows below give T cell receptor beta chains drawn from one sample of a study of cytomegalovirus exposure and HLA in healthy donors. Sequencing was performed with immunoSEQ multiplex PCR; in TCRdb, only in-frame clones are kept and a portion is missing. The sample contains 200,000 or so clones, roughly 87% of which appear only once. Sequenced input: PBMCs. All receptors come from a girl less than two years old in good health and CMV-seronegative. CDR3s include the opening cysteine and the closing phenylalanine or tryptophan.

J gene,V gene,CDR3 protein
TRBJ1-5,TRBV2,CASGGQGAQPQHF
TRBJ1-1,TRBV2,CASSVQPNTEAFF
TRBJ2-7,TRBV6-6,CASSYPGDYEQYF
TRBJ2-3,TRBV27,CASGGFTTDTQYF
TRBJ1-4,TRBV4-3,CASSQVGQPARYELFF
TRBJ2-7,TRBV30,CAWRPGLVFSEQYF
TRBJ2-1,TRBV27,CASSSPGLAGYNEQFF
TRBJ1-2,TRBV25-1,CASSLTGVGYGYTF
TRBJ1-4,TRBV28,CASSLFRQADEKLFF
TRBJ2-7,TRBV7-9,CASSVQGSSYEQYF
TRBJ2-7,TRBV5-1,CASSLEGVREQYF
TRBJ1-1,TRBV7-9,CASSHRGTDTEAFF
TRBJ1-2,TRBV10-3,CAISPQGGVHGYTF
TRBJ2-7,TRBV27,CASSLQGPYEQYF
TRBJ2-3,TRBV5-4,CASSLPGERDTQYF
TRBJ2-1,TRBV9,CASSVLGQGAYNEQFF
TRBJ2-2,TRBV5-1,CASSLEGGLAGGPNTGELFF
TRBJ2-3,TRBV13,CASSLGGGSADTQYF
TRBJ2-2,TRBV7-3,CASSLTGPGVTGELFF
-,TRBV4-1,CASKDRDTPTTSYEQYF
TRBJ1-5,TRBV6-5,CASSSRQGPQPQHF
TRBJ2-3,TRBV5-8,CASSWGGTSGDTQYF
TRBJ2-1,TRBV27,CASSLGSVGRGSYNEQFF
TRBJ2-1,TRBV11-3,CASSLDFASGRNEQFF
TRBJ2-7,TRBV4-1,CASSQVTRGYEQYF
TRBJ1-4,TRBV5-6,CASSSHRWDNEKLFF
TRBJ1-1,TRBV20-1,CSATRSQAFF
TRBJ2-2,TRBV19,CASRNRGQTGELFF
TRBJ2-2,TRBV30,CAWMYGRGRVVAVSANTGELFF
TRBJ2-7,TRBV6-6,CASSYLLGSSYEQYF
TRBJ2-7,TRBV27,CASSFNRADEQYF
TRBJ1-1,TRBV7-8,CASSFRTGIGNTEAFF
TRBJ1-4,TRBV9,CASSSSTGEKLFF
TRBJ2-1,TRBV10-1,CASRDRAGPNGDEQFF
TRBJ2-7,TRBV10-3,CAISVPGLAVEQYF
TRBJ2-7,TRBV4-1,CASSQPGTTYEQYF
TRBJ2-1,TRBV4-2,CASSPGLLGGEQFF
TRBJ1-5,TRBV27,CASSDRGYSNQPQHF
TRBJ1-6,TRBV5-5,CASSLHTDTIKRDSPLHF
TRBJ1-2,TRBV30,CAWMPGGHYGYTF
TRBJ1-4,TRBV29-1,CSVEGRQGRGYGKLFF
TRBJ2-5,TRBV5-1,CASSLVVAPNQETQYF
TRBJ2-5,TRBV6-5,CASSYSSVRTQYF
TRBJ2-5,TRBV10-2,CASNDRVAETQYF
TRBJ2-5,TRBV18,CASSLGQGRETQYF
TRBJ1-4,TRBV2,CASSEQGGGEKLFF
TRBJ2-1,TRBV13,CASSLLAAYNEQFF
TRBJ1-2,TRBV9,CASSLSAGEGYTF
TRBJ2-7,TRBV11-2,CASSLAGGSSYEQYF
TRBJ1-6,TRBV6-5,CASSSDSNSPLHF
TRBJ2-1,TRBV5-6,CASSPGVSSPSYNEQFF
TRBJ1-4,TRBV25-1,CASSGFLQGGSEKLFF
TRBJ1-4,TRBV7-9,CASSSGTGGEKLFF
TRBJ1-1,TRBV11-1,CASSVGLYPNTEAFF
TRBJ2-5,TRBV9,CASSTGLAGGHETQYF
TRBJ1-2,TRBV4-1,CASSQRRTGSNYGYTF
TRBJ1-6,TRBV7-7,CASSSMVGLNSYNSPLHF